These T cell receptor beta chains were read from a single sample in a study of blood T cells in healthy people across ages. TCRdb passed the 5' RACE reads through MiXCR, listing each CDR3 protein once. The sample has around 940,000 distinct CDR3 sequences; approximately 50% are singletons. Sequenced input: blood. The receptors here all came from a woman aged 55-69 years in good health. CDR3s include the opening cysteine and the closing phenylalanine or tryptophan. A D gene is named only where the DNA matches it firmly. Not all rows give a size; the values are once, few, many and, for expanded clones, a class.

j_gene	abundance	v_gene	d_gene	CDR3nt	CDR3aa
TRBJ2-3	-	TRBV20-1	-	TGCAGTGCTAGTTCGGGAGTGGAGGCAGATACGCAGTATTTT	CSASSGVEADTQYF
TRBJ2-7	-	TRBV20-1	TRBD2	TGCAGTGCTAGAGATACTAGCGGGAATTACGAGCAGTACTTC	CSARDTSGNYEQYF
TRBJ2-7	once	TRBV7-2	-	TGTGCCAGCAGCTATCAGGTTTCCCCCTACGAGCAGTACTTC	CASSYQVSPYEQYF
TRBJ2-7	many	TRBV4-2	-	TGTGCCAGCAGCCAAGATGGGCGGGGTAGACCCGAGCAGTACTTC	CASSQDGRGRPEQYF
TRBJ1-4	few	TRBV7-2	-	TGTGCCAGCAGCTATGACGGTGCAACTAATGAAAAACTGTTTTTT	CASSYDGATNEKLFF
TRBJ2-2	-	TRBV18	TRBD1	TGTGCCAGCTCTCCGGACAGGGTGAACACCGGGGAGCTGTTTTTT	CASSPDRVNTGELFF
TRBJ2-3	-	TRBV11-1	-	TGTGCCAGCAGCTTAGGGACCCAATTCACAGATACGCTGTATTTT	CASSLGTQFTDTLYF
TRBJ1-6	-	TRBV4-1	TRBD1	TGCGCCAGCAGCCCACCCACCGACAGGGAACGTTCACCCCTCCACTTT	CASSPPTDRERSPLHF
TRBJ2-1	-	TRBV20-1	TRBD1	TGCAGTTCCGGGACAGGGGTATACAATGAGCAGTTCTTC	CSSGTGVYNEQFF
TRBJ2-4	-	TRBV5-1	-	TGCGCCAGCCAGCGCGTGGGGTTTGAAAACATTCAGTACTTC	CASQRVGFENIQYF
TRBJ1-1	-	TRBV28	TRBD1	TGTGCCAGCAGTTCACCGACAGGGTGGATTACTGAAGCTTTCTTT	CASSSPTGWITEAFF
TRBJ2-7	many	TRBV2	-	TGTGCCAGCAGGACTGACAGGGAGGGCGAGCAGTACTTC	CASRTDREGEQYF
TRBJ2-7	-	TRBV9	-	TGTGCCAGCAGCCCCCAGCTGGCCAAATACGAGCAGTACTTC	CASSPQLAKYEQYF
TRBJ2-3	-	TRBV12-3/TRBV12-4	-	TGTACCAGCAGTTTGGACCATGAGGGCGGAACTAGCACAGATACGCAGTATTTT	CTSSLDHEGGTSTDTQYF
TRBJ2-3	-	TRBV6-1	TRBD2	TGTGCCAGCTGGGGAGCGGGGCCGTGGGGTCACACAGATACGCAGTATTTT	CASWGAGPWGHTDTQYF
TRBJ2-5	-	TRBV7-3	TRBD2	TGTGCCAGCAGCTTAACGTACCTAGCGGCCGCGACTGAGACCCAGTACTTC	CASSLTYLAAATETQYF
TRBJ1-5	few	TRBV29-1	TRBD1	TGCAGCGTTGAAACGGGACAGGGGGCTGGTCAGCCCCAGCATTTT	CSVETGQGAGQPQHF
TRBJ2-3	-	TRBV15	-	TGTGCCACGAGGGACGGAAGCACAGATACGCAGTATTTT	CATRDGSTDTQYF
TRBJ2-7	-	TRBV20-1	-	TGCAGTGCTAAATCCCCGCAGGGGATATCGGAGCAGTACTTC	CSAKSPQGISEQYF
TRBJ2-3	many	TRBV6-2/TRBV6-3	-	TGTGCCAGCAGTTACTCAATCACAGATACGCAGTATTTT	CASSYSITDTQYF
TRBJ2-1	-	TRBV27	-	TGTGCCAGCAGTTTTATGGGGGGTAGCGAGCAGTTCTTC	CASSFMGGSEQFF
TRBJ2-3	few	TRBV10-3	TRBD2	TGTGCCATCAGTGGGACTAGCGGGAGGGCCGGGAGAGATACGCAGTATTTT	CAISGTSGRAGRDTQYF
TRBJ2-2	-	TRBV7-2	-	TGTGCCAGCACCTTCTACGAGGGCGGGGAGCTGTTTTTT	CASTFYEGGELFF
TRBJ1-2	-	TRBV20-1	-	TGCAACTACCCCGTGGGGGGCTGGGGTGGCTACACCTTC	CNYPVGGWGGYTF
TRBJ2-1	-	TRBV7-9	-	TGTGCCAGCAGCTTAGGACGACAGGAGGGCTACAATGAGCAGTTCTTC	CASSLGRQEGYNEQFF
TRBJ2-1	few	TRBV20-1	-	TGCAGTGCCGAAGGGAGTATGGATTATAATGAGCAGTTCTTC	CSAEGSMDYNEQFF
TRBJ2-7	-	TRBV5-5	TRBD1	TGTGCCAGCAGCTTGGTTGGGACAGGGGATCCCTTCTACGAGCAGTACTTC	CASSLVGTGDPFYEQYF
TRBJ2-1	-	TRBV4-1	TRBD2	TGCGCCAGCAGCCTAGAGGGGACTAGCGCCGACAATGAGCAGTTCTTC	CASSLEGTSADNEQFF
TRBJ2-1	few	TRBV6-2/TRBV6-3	TRBD2	TGTGCCAGCAGTCCTATGCGACTAGCGGGAGTCAATGAGCAGTTCTTC	CASSPMRLAGVNEQFF
TRBJ2-7	many	TRBV29-1	TRBD1	TGCAGCGTTGAGGGACAGCATTCCTACGAGCAGTACTTC	CSVEGQHSYEQYF
TRBJ2-3	-	TRBV24-1	TRBD2	TGTGCCACCAGTGATTTGGGGACTAGCGGGGGCGTAAATACGCAGTATTTT	CATSDLGTSGGVNTQYF
TRBJ2-3	many	TRBV29-1	-	TGCAGCGCCCTCGGGACAGATACGCAGTATTTT	CSALGTDTQYF
TRBJ1-5	-	TRBV6-1	-	TGTGCCAGCAGTGAAGCGCCGGTTTATAGCAATCAGCCCCAGCATTTT	CASSEAPVYSNQPQHF
TRBJ1-2	-	TRBV11-2	-	TGTGCCAGCAGCCCAACCATAACAGGGAGTGATGGCTACACCTTC	CASSPTITGSDGYTF
TRBJ2-1	-	TRBV4-3	-	TGCGCCAGCAGCCAAGCCCCCCTCGCGGTTATGTACAATGAGCAGTTCTTC	CASSQAPLAVMYNEQFF
TRBJ2-7	-	TRBV29-1	-	TGCAGCGTTGAAGTGCCTGCTAGCTACTACGAGCAGTACTTC	CSVEVPASYYEQYF
TRBJ1-2	-	TRBV3-1	-	TGTGCCAGCAGCCCGGCCCATCTCTATGGCCACACCTTC	CASSPAHLYGHTF
TRBJ1-2	-	TRBV9	-	TGTGCCAGCAGCGTAGGGAGTTCCGACTATGGCTACACCTTC	CASSVGSSDYGYTF
TRBJ2-7	-	TRBV12-3/TRBV12-4	-	TGTGCCAGCAGCACAGGGTTTCAGGAGCAGTACTTC	CASSTGFQEQYF
TRBJ1-1	once	TRBV5-6	-	TGTGCCAGCAGCCGAACATGGACGGCGAACACTGAAGCTTTCTTT	CASSRTWTANTEAFF